Listed below are T cell receptor beta chains from one sample, sequenced in a study of blood T cells in healthy people across ages. TCRdb reprocessed the 5' RACE reads via MiXCR and lists one record per CDR3 protein. The sample shows more than 650,000 distinct CDR3 sequences, about a fifth of them seen only once. The material sequenced was blood. These receptors originate from a man between 65 and 80 years old in good health. Both conserved end residues are part of each CDR3. D genes are given only for firm matches. A row's size may be missing; if present it is once, few, many or a size class.

TRBJ1-4,.,16,.,TRBV7-2,TGTGCCAGCAGCTTGGCCAGGACTGCAACTAATGAAAAACTGTTTTTT,CASSLARTATNEKLFF
TRBJ2-3,TRBD2,15,few,TRBV6-5,TGTGCCAGCAGGCCGGGACTAGCGGGAACGAATACGCAGTATTTT,CASRPGLAGTNTQYF
TRBJ2-7,TRBD2,14,.,TRBV12-3/TRBV12-4,TGTGCCAGCAGTTTCTGGGGAGGGGTCCACGAGCAGTACTTC,CASSFWGGVHEQYF
TRBJ2-1,.,11,.,TRBV3-1,TGTGCCAGCAGCCACGGGCGCCAGCAGTTCTTC,CASSHGRQQFF
TRBJ2-1,TRBD1,15,many,TRBV7-2,TGTGCCAGCAGCTTAGGCCAGGGACAGTACAATGAGCAGTTCTTC,CASSLGQGQYNEQFF
TRBJ2-1,TRBD2,12,.,TRBV2,TGTGCCACGAGCGGGGGTATAAATGAGCAGTTCTTC,CATSGGINEQFF
TRBJ1-1,.,15,few,TRBV7-9,TGTGCCAGCAGCTTCCCCGGAGGGTGGAACACTGAAGCTTTCTTT,CASSFPGGWNTEAFF
TRBJ1-3,TRBD1,14,many,TRBV6-1,TGTGCCAGCATAAACAGGGGGATGGGAAACACCATATATTTT,CASINRGMGNTIYF
TRBJ2-5,TRBD2,15,.,TRBV20-1,TGCAGTGCTCTTTTTGAGGCGGGAGGTTTGGAGACCCAGTACTTC,CSALFEAGGLETQYF
TRBJ1-2,TRBD1,13,.,TRBV29-1,TGCAGCGTACCGGGACAGGGGAACTATGGCTACACCTTC,CSVPGQGNYGYTF
TRBJ2-1,TRBD2,14,.,TRBV5-1,TGCGCCAGCAGCTTAAAACTAGCGGACAATGAGCAGTTCTTC,CASSLKLADNEQFF
TRBJ1-1,TRBD1,18,once,TRBV20-1,TGCAGTGCTAGAGATAGGCAGGGGGCCATCCTCATGAACACTGAAGCTTTCTTT,CSARDRQGAILMNTEAFF
TRBJ1-1,.,15,.,TRBV4-3,TGCGCCAGCAGCCAAGATGGGGTCTTAGGCACTGAAGCTTTCTTT,CASSQDGVLGTEAFF
TRBJ2-1,.,15,few,TRBV5-1,TGCGCCAGCAACGTGGGTAGAACTTCCTACAATGAGCAGTTCTTC,CASNVGRTSYNEQFF